Below, 20 T cell receptor beta chains from the same sample are listed, as sequenced in a study of T cell clonotyping in hematopoietic cell transplantation. Data came from immunoSEQ multiplex PCR; TCRdb stores just in-frame clones and leaves some out. The sample records approximately 8,500 clones, 75% to 85% being singletons. Specimen: peripheral blood mononuclear cells, collected 180 days after allogeneic stem cell transplant. The receptors stem from a female patient aged 50-59 years who had an allogeneic stem cell transplant from an unrelated donor, so the T cells may come from the graft donor. Some clones in this sample may be carry-over from other donors' samples.

The V and J genes are TRBV28 and TRBJ2-7; no reliable D call. V lost 5 bases and J lost 3, with 14 bases in between. CDR1 and CDR2 (germline): MDHEN, SYDVKM. This CDR3 has 14 residues. CDR3 nucleotides: TGTGCCAGCAGTCCCCCAGAGCAGCTCTACGAGCAGTACTTC. Translated: CASSPPEQLYEQYF.

The chain couples TRBV6-5 to TRBJ2-7, with a tentative D call TRBD2 (5 bases). Germline V gives CDR1 MNHEY, CDR2 SVGAGI. Deletions cut 6 bases from V and 5 bases from J, with 17 bases between. The CDR3 runs 14 residues. The CDR3 DNA follows: TGTGCCAGCAGCTTAAGACCTAGCTTTAACGAGCAGTACTTC. Translated, it gives CASSLRPSFNEQYF.

The genes are TRBV6-5 and TRBJ1-2; D is uncertain. Trimming stripped 6 bases from V and 7 bases from J, with 12 bases between. Germline loops: CDR1 MNHEY, CDR2 SVGAGI. The CDR3 totals 12 residues. CDR3 nucleotide sequence: TGTGCCAGCAGCCTAGGGCGGAGTGGCTACACCTTC. It codes for CASSLGRSGYTF.

In the case of this clone: Compared with germline, one end of the junction differs, possibly owing to a read error. CDR3 protein: CASTIATYNERFF. The CDR3 bases are TGTGCCAGCACTATCGCGACATACAATGAGCGGTTCTTC. The J gene is TRBJ2-1, the V gene TRBV7-8, with D unresolved. The CDR3 length is 13 residues. The germline gives CDR1 SGHVS, CDR2 FQNEAQ.

The chain employs TRBV2 and TRBJ2-1; 8 nucleotides match TRBD2. The CDR3 is made up of 14 amino acids. Trimming at V came to 6 bases and at J to 4 bases, leaving 5 bases not matched to a gene. Germline CDR1 reads SNHLY; CDR2 reads FYNNEI. CDR3 amino acids: CASSESGGYNEQFF. The CDR3 DNA follows: TGTGCCAGCAGCGAGAGCGGGGGTTACAATGAGCAGTTCTTC.

The chain joins TRBV7-2 to TRBJ1-2, with a weak D call TRBD1 (5 bases). The CDR3 runs 14 residues. Germline-derived CDR1 and CDR2 are SGHTA and FQGNSA. With 4 bases removed from V and 4 bases from J, the gap between germline ends came to 13 bases. This CDR3 reads CASSYPGGVYGYTF. CDR3 bases: TGTGCCAGCAGCTACCCGGGGGGGGTCTATGGCTACACCTTC. Full variable domain (outside the CDR3, taken from reference TRBV7-2 and TRBJ1-2): GAGVSQSPSNKVTEKGKDVELRCDPISGHTALYWYRQSLGQGLEFLIYFQGNSAPDKSGLPSDRFSAERTGGSVSTLTIQRTQQEDSAVYLCASSYPGGVYGYTFGSGTRLTVV.

The rearrangement links TRBV6-4 to TRBJ1-1; unclear D gene. Germline V gene lookup returns CDR1 MRHNA and CDR2 SNTAGT. This CDR3 has 13 residues. Trimming pared 2 bases from V and 4 bases from J, leaving 8 bases between. DNA of the CDR3: TGTGCCAGCAGTGACGGATGGGGCACTGAAGCTTTCTTT. Its translation: CASSDGWGTEAFF.

The CDR3 here is CASSPHTHEQYF. In DNA, the CDR3 is TGTGCCAGCAGCCCCCACACACACGAGCAGTACTTC. The genes are TRBV11-3 and TRBJ2-7; D gene unclear. The germline gives CDR1 SGHNT, CDR2 YENEEA. The CDR3 has 12 amino acids. With 5 bases removed from V and 5 bases from J, the gap between germline ends came to 10 bases. Complete variable domain (other parts from reference TRBV11-3 and TRBJ2-7): EAGVVQSPRYKIIEKKQPVAFWCNPISGHNTLYWYLQNLGQGPELLIRYENEEAVDDSQLPKDRFSAERLKGVDSTLKIQPAELGDSAVYLCASSPHTHEQYFGPGTRLTVT.

J is TRBJ1-4 and V is TRBV5-1, with D possibly matching TRBD1 (5 bases). This CDR3 is built from 16 residues. V lost 0 bases to trimming and J lost 7 bases, with 16 bases between them. Per germline, CDR1 SGHRS and CDR2 YFSETQ. In nucleotides, the CDR3 is TGCGCCAGCAGCTTGGGTCCCCCAGGGCTGGGTGAAAAACTGTTTTTT. Encoded protein: CASSLGPPGLGEKLFF.

The chain carries TRBV9 and TRBJ1-2; D is unclear. V lost 0 bases and J lost 5, with 14 bases in between. This CDR3 comprises 15 residues. Germline lookup yields CDR1 SGDLS and CDR2 YYNGEE. The CDR3 spells CASSVGQGSDYGYTF. The CDR3 region has the DNA TGTGCCAGCAGCGTAGGACAAGGTTCGGATTATGGCTACACCTTC.

This clone showed up just a few times. This rearrangement joins TRBV6-1 to TRBJ2-2; D tentatively fits TRBD1 or TRBD2 (6 bases each). This CDR3 comprises 15 residues. Trimming removed 3 bases at V and 7 bases at J, with 15 bases between. Germline CDR1 MNHNS, CDR2 SASEGT. CDR3: CASSDGGTFVGELFF. Written as DNA, the CDR3 is TGTGCCAGCAGTGACGGAGGGACATTTGTCGGGGAGCTGTTTTTT.

The rearrangement joins TRBV2 to TRBJ1-1; 9 bases match TRBD1. The CDR3 spans 15 residues. J was trimmed by 4 bases and V by 6 bases; bases with no gene match: 9. CDR1 and CDR2 from the germline V gene are SNHLY and FYNNEI. The CDR3 DNA follows: TGTGCCAGCAGAGGCTGGACAGGGGAAGGCACTGAAGCTTTCTTT. It codes for CASRGWTGEGTEAFF.

The chain employs TRBV13 and TRBJ2-3, with D perhaps being TRBD1 or TRBD2 (5 bases each). Germline loops: CDR1 PRHDT, CDR2 FYEKMQ (reference sequence). The CDR3 sequence is 14 residues long. Trimming removed 5 bases from V and 5 bases from J, with 14 bases in between. CDR3 amino acids: CASSRPGREDTQYF. CDR3 bases: TGTGCCAGCAGCCGGCCAGGGAGAGAAGATACGCAGTATTTT.

This chain joins TRBV6-5 and TRBJ2-2; a possible D gene is TRBD1 (6 bases). The CDR3 extends over 14 amino acids. V was pared by 6 bases and J by 8 bases, with 16 bases between. CDR1 is MNHEY, CDR2 SVGAGI, per germline. The CDR3 DNA reads TGTGCCAGCAGCGGACAGCCAAAAGTGGGGGAGCTGTTTTTT. It is translated as CASSGQPKVGELFF.

The gene calls are TRBV2 and TRBJ1-2; the D gene is possibly TRBD1 (6 bases). Germline CDR1 and CDR2: SNHLY and FYNNEI. This CDR3 comprises 14 residues. V was clipped by 11 bases and J by 4 bases, with 20 bases between them. The CDR3 nucleotides are TGTGCCCTCAAGCCGGGGGCCTCAGGCTATGGCTACACCTTC. As protein: CALKPGASGYGYTF.

The V and J genes are TRBV5-6 and TRBJ2-7; unclear D gene. V shed 1 base and J shed 3 bases, with 5 bases lying between them. The CDR3 consists of 12 residues. The V gene's germline CDR1 is SGHDT and CDR2 YYEEEE. CDR3 residues: CASSLSNYEQYF. CDR3 bases: TGTGCCAGCAGCTTGTCGAACTACGAGCAGTACTTC.

The chain links TRBV30 to TRBJ2-3; the D is unclear. The germline V gene has CDR1 GTSNPN and CDR2 SVGIG (reference sequence). This CDR3 region has 12 residues. V was trimmed by 6 bases and J by 0 bases, leaving 7 bases between them. In DNA, the CDR3 is TGTGCCTGCACGGACAGCACAGATACGCAGTATTTT. This encodes CACTDSTDTQYF. The variable domain in full, completed from reference TRBV30 and TRBJ2-3, reads SQTIHQWPATLVQPVGSPLSLECTVEGTSNPNLYWYRQAAGRGLQLLFYSVGIGQISSEVPQNLSASRPQDRQFILSSKKLLLSDSGFYLCACTDSTDTQYFGPGTRLTVL.

The V and J genes are TRBV6-1 and TRBJ1-5; D call uncertain. Trimming cost V 6 bases and J 0 bases, with 3 bases left between them. Per germline, CDR1 MNHNS and CDR2 SASEGT. The CDR3 is 12 residues long. CDR3 residues: CASRPSNQPQHF. As DNA, the CDR3 is TGTGCCAGCAGGCCTAGCAATCAGCCCCAGCATTTT.

The chain is built from TRBV7-3 and TRBJ1-1; TRBD1 might be the D (5 bases). The CDR3 is 15 amino acids. Germline values: CDR1 SGHTA, CDR2 FQGTGA. Trimming removed 1 base from V and 3 bases from J, with 12 bases in between. CDR3 coding DNA: TGTGCCAGCAGCTTAAGTCAGGGTGGGGACACTGAAGCTTTCTTT. Its translation is CASSLSQGGDTEAFF. Complete variable domain (other parts from reference TRBV7-3 and TRBJ1-1): GAGVSQTPSNKVTEKGKYVELRCDPISGHTALYWYRQSLGQGPEFLIYFQGTGAADDSGLPNDRFFAVRPEGSVSTLKIQRTERGDSAVYLCASSLSQGGDTEAFFGQGTRLTVV.

The rearrangement uses TRBV6-5 and TRBJ1-2; 10 bases align to TRBD1. Germline lookup yields CDR1 MNHEY and CDR2 SVGAGI. This CDR3 is built from 14 residues. V shed 5 bases, J shed 9 bases, and the junction held 9 bases outside the gene matches. CDR3: CASSQPGQGTRYTF. CDR3 nucleotides: TGTGCCAGCAGTCAACCGGGACAGGGGACCCGCTACACCTTC.